This T cell receptor (beta chain) was sequenced during a study of metastatic and nonmetastatic thyroid tumors. Trimming removed 5 bases from V and 4 bases from J, with 11 bases in between. Germline lookup yields CDR1 SEHNR and CDR2 FQNEAQ (reference sequence). CDR3 length equals 13 residues. Methods used by the authors: To classify distant metastasis in papillary thyroid cancer, a model was built from CDR3 differences across clinicopathological groups. MiXCR was used by TCRdb to re-call the PCR reads. TCRdb, not the original authors, processed these V and J calls. The sample has more than 70,000 clones; approximately 9% are singletons. Treatment of any kind had been given to no patient before thyroid surgery.

Material: blood. This chain links TRBV7-9 with TRBJ1-2; weak D call: TRBD1 (6 bases). This TCR came from a female donor with papillary thyroid cancer or a benign thyroid nodule (not recorded which). Some clones in this sample may be carry-over from other donors' samples. The CDR3 reads CASSPTGGYGYTF. The CDR3 DNA is TGTGCCAGCAGCCCGACAGGAGGCTATGGCTACACCTTC.